The clone carrying this T cell receptor (beta chain) showed up just a few times. These data originate in a study of cytomegalovirus exposure and HLA in healthy donors. The ends were cut back, 6 bases at V and 9 bases at J, with 12 bases in the middle. CDR3 length equals 12 residues. Germline V gene lookup returns CDR1 MNHNS and CDR2 SASEGT. Primers included in the PCR were 60 Vbeta and 13 Jbeta primers. Repertoires were generated with immunoSEQ multiplex PCR, while TCRdb's copy carries only in-frame clones and drops some. This sample has some 180,000 clones, with 76% found just once. Sample: PBMCs. This TCR was sampled from a woman in her twenties or thirties in good health and CMV-seropositive. This chain uses TRBV6-1 with TRBJ1-5, with D possibly matching TRBD1 (5 bases). The DNA of the CDR3 is TGTGCCAGCAGGTGGGGGGAGGGGCCCCAGCATTTT. This translates into CASRWGEGPQHF.